This T cell receptor (beta chain) came from a study of cytomegalovirus exposure and HLA in healthy donors. The CDR3 contains 15 residues. Germline V CDR1 and CDR2: SSHAT, FNYEAQ (reference sequence). Study results and caveats: Published work reported that the classifier diagnosed cytomegalovirus status with high specificity and sensitivity.

Concerning this clone itself: Its antigen remains unidentified. Relative to the germline gene, one junction end is altered; a read error may explain this.

Repertoires were generated with immunoSEQ multiplex PCR, while TCRdb's copy carries only in-frame clones and drops some. This sample yields roughly 250,000 clones, of which around 90% are seen a single time; under 0.4% belongs to the top ten. The chain joins TRBV7-7 to TRBJ2-3, with 13 bases that match TRBD2. The sequenced material came from PBMCs. The clonotype comes from a woman under 30 in good health and CMV-seronegative. CDR3 loop: CASSSGLAGTDTQYF. Written as DNA, the CDR3 is TGTGCTAGCAGCTCGGGACTAGCGGGGACCGATACGCAGTATTTT.